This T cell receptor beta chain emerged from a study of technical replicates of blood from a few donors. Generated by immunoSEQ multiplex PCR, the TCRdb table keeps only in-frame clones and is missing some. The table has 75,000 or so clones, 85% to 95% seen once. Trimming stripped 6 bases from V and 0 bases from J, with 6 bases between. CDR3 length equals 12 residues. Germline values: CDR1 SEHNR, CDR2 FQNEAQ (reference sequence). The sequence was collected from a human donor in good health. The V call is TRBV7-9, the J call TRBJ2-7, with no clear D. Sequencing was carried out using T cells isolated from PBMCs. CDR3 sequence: CASSEVSYEQYF. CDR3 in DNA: TGTGCCAGCAGTGAGGTCTCCTACGAGCAGTACTTC.